The source of this T cell receptor (beta chain) is a study of T-cell memory formation after mild COVID-19. The V end lost 7 bases, the J end lost 3 bases, and 12 bases lay between the germline ends. The CDR3 covers 14 residues. This clonotype was observed a few times. The antigen remains unidentified. Using its own MiXCR run on the 5' RACE reads, TCRdb lists one record per CDR3 protein. The sample includes around 310,000 distinct CDR3 sequences, around 20% seen only once; the top ten take approximately 22%. Study results and limitations: Whereas later expanders leaned CD4+, clones contracting day 15 to 85 showed a balanced CD4/CD8 makeup.

The sequenced sample consisted of PBMCs or a T cell subset sorted from them (not recorded which). The receptor was derived from a young man who had mild COVID-19 (a few samples of this study predate the infection). Cell type and time point are not known. The chain has TRBV12-3 or TRBV12-4 and TRBJ2-2; D might be TRBD1 (6 bases). The CDR3 region has the DNA TGTGCCAGCAATCACAGGGCGGACACCGGGGAGCTGTTTTTT. It encodes CASNHRADTGELFF.